These 15 T cell receptor beta chains were all obtained from the same sample, sequenced in a study of cytotoxic CD8 clonotypes in ibrutinib-treated CLL (dated by TCRdb to the early 2020s). The sample's time point label is to be understood as: roughly 23 months on ibrutinib. The library was prepared using the immunoSEQ multiplex PCR assay. What TCRdb holds here is the immuneACCESS table cut down to in-frame rearrangements. Part of the clones is not present; checked against another copy, under half of the missing clones reflect an unresolved V gene, and the others are unexplained. The sample includes approximately 200,000 clones, with roughly 72% observed a single time. Clones ranked in the top ten supply under 15% of the sample. The sequencing used PBMCs, collected after 24 months of ibrutinib treatment. The origin of the receptors is a human donor with chronic lymphocytic leukemia.

The rearrangement joins TRBV4-3 to TRBJ1-5, with D uncertain. Trimming removed 3 bases from V and 5 bases from J, with 20 bases in between. This CDR3 contains 17 residues. CDR1 LGHNA and CDR2 YSLEER come from the germline V gene. The CDR3 coding sequence is TGCGCCAGCAGCCAGGATCACCGAGGACTCAGTCATCAGCCCCAGCATTTT. Translated, it gives CASSQDHRGLSHQPQHF.

This rearrangement joins TRBV7-9 to TRBJ2-7, with D tentatively TRBD2 (5 bases). The CDR3 totals 13 residues. CDR1 and CDR2 (germline): SEHNR, FQNEAQ (reference sequence). V was trimmed by 5 bases and J by 6 bases, leaving 14 bases between them. The CDR3 DNA follows: TGTGCCAGCAGCCGCACACCGGGGTCCGAGCAGTACTTC. Protein product: CASSRTPGSEQYF.

The chain joins TRBV27 to TRBJ2-5; 7 nucleotides match TRBD1. From germline, CDR1 is MNHEY and CDR2 SMNVEV (reference sequence). V shed 4 bases, J shed 7 bases, and the junction held 9 bases outside the gene matches. The CDR3 loop spans 14 amino acids. The CDR3 protein is CASSWNDRVRTQYF. CDR3 DNA: TGTGCCAGCAGTTGGAATGACAGGGTTAGGACCCAGTACTTC.

V is TRBV9 and J is TRBJ2-1, with D tentatively TRBD2 (6 bases). V was shortened by 3 bases and J by 5 bases, with 18 bases between the two germline ends. This CDR3 contains 16 residues. Per the germline V gene, CDR1 is SGDLS and CDR2 is YYNGEE. The CDR3 protein is CASSAKLARANNEQFF. CDR3 nucleotides: TGTGCCAGCAGCGCCAAACTAGCCCGGGCAAACAATGAGCAGTTCTTC.

Regarding this clone: At the DNA level, this CDR3 is encoded by other sequences in the same sample as well. This chain connects TRBV28 to TRBJ1-2; weak D call: TRBD1 (6 bases). Trimming removed 3 bases at V and 7 bases at J, with 18 bases between. Germline loops: CDR1 MDHEN, CDR2 SYDVKM. This CDR3 is built from 15 residues. The CDR3, as DNA: TGTGCCAGCAGTTTCCTCCGACAGGAAATGTCTGGCTACACCTTC. As protein: CASSFLRQEMSGYTF.

Only a few counts were recorded for this clone. The chain is built from TRBV7-2 and TRBJ2-5; no clear D gene. Trimming shortened V by 5 bases and J by 4 bases, and 17 bases separated the two germline ends. The length of the CDR3 is 15 residues. CDR1 is SGHTA and CDR2 is FQGNSA in the germline V gene. As DNA, the CDR3 is TGTGCCAGCAGCCCCCGGCATAGGGCCGGAGAGACCCAGTACTTC. Translated: CASSPRHRAGETQYF.

This sequence joins TRBV15 and TRBJ1-4; no definite D call. This CDR3 comprises 12 residues. The V end lost 3 bases, the J end lost 8 bases, and 7 bases lay between the germline ends. Germline CDR1 reads LNHNV; CDR2 reads YYDKDF (reference sequence). This chain's CDR3 is CATSRGDEKLFF. The CDR3 coding sequence is TGTGCCACCAGCAGGGGTGACGAAAAACTGTTTTTT.

V gene TRBV10-3 combines with J gene TRBJ1-1, with D perhaps matching TRBD1 (6 bases). Per the germline V gene, CDR1 is ENHRY and CDR2 is SYGVKD. CDR3 length: 15 residues. Trimming removed 7 bases at V and 0 bases at J, with 15 bases between. CDR3 loop: CAINRDMSMNTEAFF. CDR3 coding DNA: TGTGCCATCAATAGGGACATGAGCATGAACACTGAAGCTTTCTTT.

CDR3 sequence: CSALARVEQYF. CDR3 sequence (DNA): TGCAGTGCTTTAGCGAGGGTGGAGCAGTACTTC. The chain combines TRBV20-1 with TRBJ2-7; D possibly corresponds to TRBD2 (5 bases). The CDR3 has 11 residues. The germline gives CDR1 DFQATT, CDR2 SNEGSKA (reference sequence). The ends were cut back, 5 bases at V and 7 bases at J, with 12 bases in the middle.

V and J are TRBV27 and TRBJ2-7; 9 bases map to TRBD2. In germline, CDR1 is MNHEY, CDR2 SMNVEV (reference sequence). The CDR3 has 15 residues. Trimming removed 3 bases from V and 5 bases from J; junction bases left unmatched: 8. The CDR3 spells CASSLIAGEYDEQYF. The CDR3, as DNA: TGTGCCAGCAGTTTGATAGCGGGAGAATATGACGAGCAGTACTTC.

The chain links TRBV28 to TRBJ1-5; 7 nucleotides agree with TRBD1. J was trimmed by 7 bases and V by 3 bases; bases with no gene match: 9. Germline V gives CDR1 MDHEN, CDR2 SYDVKM. CDR3 size: 15 residues. CDR3: CASSFPDRVGQPQHF. The CDR3 DNA reads TGTGCCAGCAGTTTCCCTGACAGGGTGGGACAGCCCCAGCATTTT. The full variable domain, in which reference TRBV28 and TRBJ1-5 provide the parts outside the CDR3, is DVKVTQSSRYLVKRTGEKVFLECVQDMDHENMFWYRQDPGLGLRLIYFSYDVKMKEKGDIPEGYSVSREKKERFSLILESASTNQTSMYLCASSFPDRVGQPQHFGDGTRLSIL.

V usage is TRBV6-5 and J usage is TRBJ2-7; 7 nucleotides agree with TRBD2. CDR1 and CDR2 (germline): MNHEY, SVGAGI. There are 16 residues in the CDR3. After removal of 0 bases from V and 1 base from J, the junction contained 6 bases not matched to a gene. The CDR3 sequence: CASSYSIAGLSYEQYF. The CDR3 DNA follows: TGTGCCAGCAGTTACTCCATAGCGGGTCTATCCTACGAGCAGTACTTC.

The table lists this clone with a few counts. The CDR3 spells CASSLRTGDNEKLFF. The CDR3 region has the DNA TGTGCCAGCAGCTTGAGGACAGGGGACAATGAAAAACTGTTTTTT. The rearrangement uses TRBV5-4 and TRBJ1-4, with 9 bases that match TRBD1. J gave up 5 bases and V 1 base, and 3 bases lay outside the gene matches. The CDR3 runs to 15 residues. Germline V CDR1 and CDR2: SGHNT, YYREEE (reference sequence).

This chain links TRBV7-9 with TRBJ2-5, with 14 bases matching TRBD2. V dropped 5 bases and J dropped 1; count of bases not matched to a gene: 3. CDR1 and CDR2 (germline): SEHNR, FQNEAQ (reference sequence). The CDR3 has 16 amino acids. The CDR3 reads CASSLGLAGVQETQYF. The CDR3 DNA sequence: TGTGCCAGCAGCCTGGGACTAGCGGGAGTCCAAGAGACCCAGTACTTC.

The chain joins TRBV7-6 to TRBJ2-5; a weak D match, TRBD2 (5 bases). This CDR3 region has 13 residues. Germline CDR1 reads SGHVS; CDR2 reads FNYEAQ. Trimming took 1 base from V and 5 from J, leaving 8 bases between them. CDR3 coding DNA: TGTGCCAGCAGCTTAGTGGGCGGGGAGACCCAGTACTTC. Its translation: CASSLVGGETQYF.